These T cell receptor beta chains were read from a single sample in a study of blood T cell repertoires in COVID-19. Here immunoSEQ multiplex PCR was the method, and the copy in TCRdb shows in-frame clones only, minus some. The repertoire holds about 110,000 clones, with about 87% as singletons. The sample consisted of peripheral blood. The receptors were sampled from a woman in her forties or fifties with acute or convalescent COVID-19. Both conserved end residues are part of each CDR3. D genes are given only for firm matches. Size is stated for part of the rows, as once, few or many counts, or as a class when the clone is expanded.

clone size	D gene	V gene	J gene	CDR3 DNA	CDR3 protein
.	.	TRBV6-5	TRBJ1-2	TGTGCCAGCACTTACCGCTGGGCAAACTATGGCTACACCTTC	CASTYRWANYGYTF
.	TRBD1	TRBV2	TRBJ2-7	TGTGCCAGCAGTGATCCCGGGACAGCGAGGGAGCAGTACTTC	CASSDPGTAREQYF
.	TRBD1	TRBV5-1	TRBJ1-1	TGCGCCAGCAGCGGGGACAGGATTGGTGAAGCTTTCTTT	CASSGDRIGEAFF
.	TRBD1	TRBV5-6	TRBJ1-5	TGTGCCAGCAGCTTCTCAGGACAGGGGGGATATCAGCCCCAGCATTTT	CASSFSGQGGYQPQHF
once	.	TRBV6-4	TRBJ1-1	TGTGCCAGCAGAGAAGTCGGGATTGCGAACACTGAAGCTTTCTTT	CASREVGIANTEAFF
.	.	TRBV27	TRBJ2-7	TGTGCCAGCAGTTTGCGTCAGGGTGTATACGAGCAGTACTTC	CASSLRQGVYEQYF
.	.	TRBV2	TRBJ2-3	TGTGCCAGCAGTGACCCGAGCAAGGATACGCAGTATTTT	CASSDPSKDTQYF
.	.	TRBV12-3/TRBV12-4	TRBJ2-5	TGTGCCAGCAGTGGCGAGACCCAGTACTTC	CASSGETQYF
.	.	TRBV18	TRBJ2-7	TGTGCCAGCTCACCCTCTACAGCCTACGAGCAGTACTTC	CASSPSTAYEQYF
.	TRBD2	TRBV4-1	TRBJ2-7	TGCGCCAGCAGCCAGGTGGGACTAGCGGAGAACGAGCAGTACTTC	CASSQVGLAENEQYF
.	.	TRBV27	TRBJ2-5	TGTGCCAGCAGTTTATTAGGGCAGCGGGAGACCCAGTACTTC	CASSLLGQRETQYF
.	TRBD1	TRBV5-1	TRBJ1-5	TGCGCCAGCAGCGTCACAGGGGTAGAGGATCAGCCCCAGCATTTT	CASSVTGVEDQPQHF
.	.	TRBV28	TRBJ2-4	TGTGCCAGCAGTCCCCTTACAGGGATTCCTTTTCTAGCCAAAAACATTCAGTACTTC	CASSPLTGIPFLAKNIQYF
.	.	TRBV11-2	TRBJ1-4	TGTGCCAGCAGCTTAGTGTCGGATGAAAAACTGTTTTTT	CASSLVSDEKLFF
.	.	TRBV27	TRBJ2-7	TGTGCCAGCCGACCAGTCGGGGGGCGCGACTACGAGCAGTACTTC	CASRPVGGRDYEQYF
.	TRBD1	TRBV27	TRBJ1-5	TGTGCCAGCAGTCCCTCCAGGGGGTTCAATCAGCCCCAGCATTTT	CASSPSRGFNQPQHF
.	.	TRBV11-2	TRBJ1-1	TGTGCCAGCAGCTTATGGTCCGGGGAAGACACTGAAGCTTTCTTT	CASSLWSGEDTEAFF
.	TRBD2	TRBV6-5	TRBJ2-1	TGTGCCAGCAGTTACGGGACTAGATTCAATGAGCAGTTCTTC	CASSYGTRFNEQFF
.	.	TRBV28	TRBJ1-1	TGTGCCAGCAGGGGATCCGGGACTTTAGGCTTCTTT	CASRGSGTLGFF
once	TRBD1	TRBV7-9	TRBJ1-3	TGTGCCAGCAGCCTCACGACAGGGGGCCACTCTGGAAACACCATATATTTT	CASSLTTGGHSGNTIYF
.	.	TRBV10-1	TRBJ2-1	TGCGCCAGCAGGATCTACCCCTCCTACAATGAGCAGTTCTTC	CASRIYPSYNEQFF
.	TRBD1	TRBV27	TRBJ2-2	TGTGCCAGCAGTTTCTCCGGGACAGCTCAAACCGGGGAGCTGTTTTTT	CASSFSGTAQTGELFF
.	.	TRBV5-1	TRBJ1-1	TGCGCCAGCAGACGACAGGTAGGGGACACTGAAGCTTTCTTT	CASRRQVGDTEAFF
.	TRBD1	TRBV15	TRBJ2-1	TGTGCCACCAGCACGCGGCGGACAGGGGAAAGAATCAATGAGCAGTTCTTC	CATSTRRTGERINEQFF
.	.	TRBV6-5	TRBJ1-1	TGTGCCACCTCCCCCTGGGGGGATAACACTGAAGCTTTCTTT	CATSPWGDNTEAFF
once	.	TRBV6-5	TRBJ1-1	TGTGCCAGCAGTTACGGGAGGAGCTCTGAAGCTTTCTTT	CASSYGRSSEAFF
.	TRBD2	TRBV10-2	TRBJ2-1	TGCGCCAGCAATACCCTAGCGGGAGTAGGAAACAATGAGCAGTTCTTC	CASNTLAGVGNNEQFF
.	TRBD2	TRBV4-1	TRBJ2-1	TGCGCCAGCAGCCAAGGTCCGGGGGGGCCTTCCTACAATGAGCAGTTCTTC	CASSQGPGGPSYNEQFF
.	.	TRBV6-2/TRBV6-3	TRBJ2-3	TGTGCCAGCAGCCGGCGGGGGGCGAGGGGGCATGCAGATACGCAGTATTTT	CASSRRGARGHADTQYF
once	.	TRBV5-1	TRBJ2-7	TGCGCCAGCAGGAACAGGGTCTACGAGCAGTACTTC	CASRNRVYEQYF
.	TRBD2	TRBV6-4	TRBJ2-7	TGTGCCAGCAATAAACTAGCGGGCTGGTACGAGCAGTACTTC	CASNKLAGWYEQYF
.	TRBD1	TRBV18	TRBJ2-7	TGTGCCAGCTCACTCGGACAGGGAGGAGGGCAGTACTTC	CASSLGQGGGQYF
.	.	TRBV7-2	TRBJ2-7	TGTGCCAGCAGCGCTCAGACTAGTCTCGAGCAGTACTTC	CASSAQTSLEQYF
.	TRBD1	TRBV19	TRBJ2-2	TGTGCCGGCGGGACAGGACCCACCGGGGAGCTGTTTTTT	CAGGTGPTGELFF
.	TRBD2	TRBV6-4	TRBJ2-5	TGTGCCAGCAGTGACTCCCCGGCTAAAGCGGGAGGGCCTGAAGAGACCCAGTACTTC	CASSDSPAKAGGPEETQYF
.	TRBD1	TRBV5-1	TRBJ2-1	TGCGCCAGCACCGACGAAGGGGGCCGAGGTGAGCAGTTCTTC	CASTDEGGRGEQFF
.	TRBD1	TRBV28	TRBJ2-5	TGTGCCAGCAGATCAGGGACAGCGAGGGTTGAGACCCAGTACTTC	CASRSGTARVETQYF
.	TRBD2	TRBV13	TRBJ2-7	TGTGCCAGCAGTACCGACGGGTCGGGGGGCGAGCAGTACTTC	CASSTDGSGGEQYF
.	.	TRBV18	TRBJ1-1	TGTGCCAGCTCTCTCAATCTCGGCGGGAACACTGAAGCTTTCTTT	CASSLNLGGNTEAFF
.	.	TRBV19	TRBJ1-2	TGTGCCAGTAGTATAGTACCGGCGTCCGCGATGGGGGGATATGGCTACACCTTC	CASSIVPASAMGGYGYTF
.	.	TRBV4-2	TRBJ2-1	TGTGCCAGCAGCCAAGGATATAGGGGCGCCTACAATGAGCAGTTCTTC	CASSQGYRGAYNEQFF
.	.	TRBV5-1	TRBJ1-3	TGCGCCAGCAGCCCCGAAACATCTGGAAACACCATATATTTT	CASSPETSGNTIYF
.	.	TRBV9	TRBJ1-3	TGTGCCAGCAGCTCCGGTACAGGCGGCTCTGGAAACACCATATATTTT	CASSSGTGGSGNTIYF
.	.	TRBV19	TRBJ1-1	TGTGCCAGTAGTCGAAACGGGGGGAACACTGAAGCTTTCTTT	CASSRNGGNTEAFF
.	TRBD2	TRBV28	TRBJ2-7	TGTGCCAGCAGTTTATTTTCTAGCGGGAACGAGCAGTACTTC	CASSLFSSGNEQYF
.	.	TRBV19	TRBJ1-4	TGTGCCAGTAGCGGAGGGACGTTTAATGAAAAACTGTTTTTT	CASSGGTFNEKLFF
.	.	TRBV6-5	TRBJ1-2	TGTGCCATCCTCGACAGTTCGGGCCGCTACACCTTC	CAILDSSGRYTF
.	.	TRBV2	TRBJ1-2	TGTGCCAGCAGCCTAGGGAGAGGCTACACCTTC	CASSLGRGYTF
.	.	TRBV3-1/TRBV3-2	TRBJ1-3	TGTGCCAGCAGCGCCAGGGTTACTGGAAACACCATATATTTT	CASSARVTGNTIYF
few	.	TRBV6-5	TRBJ1-1	TGTGCCAGCCGGGGGGAATCTGAAGCTTTCTTT	CASRGESEAFF